Shown below are 21 T cell receptor beta chains from a single sample sequenced in a study of low-dose radiotherapy and immunotherapy resistance in tumors (dated by TCRdb to between 2020 and 2023). The instrument was an Illumina HiSeq 2500. TCRs were amplified with Phusion for about 18 PCR cycles using a constant-region primer together with the adapter attached to the V primers. TCRdb itself trimmed the public reads at Q25 with fastp, ran MiXCR and retained productive beta chains. For every CDR3 protein sequence, its rows merge into one entry that carries the most common genes and DNA. The sample has 50,000 or so distinct CDR3 sequences on record, around 34% of them singletons. Approximately 8.4% of the sample goes to the ten largest clones. This specimen's time point label, interpreted: after trial treatment. The sample's treatment or condition label, in plain terms: LDRT plus nivolumab, ipilimumab, low-dose cyclophosphamide and aspirin (RACIN trial).

Specimen: PBMCs, collected after low-dose radiotherapy plus immunotherapy. Receptor source: a male donor with rectosigmoid adenocarcinoma.

In this sample, this clonotype turned up many times. The chain uses TRBV28 and TRBJ2-5; TRBD2 might be the D (6 bases). V gave up 6 bases and J gave up 3 bases, with 17 bases separating them. Germline assignment: CDR1 MDHEN and CDR2 SYDVKM. The CDR3 is made up of 15 amino acids. CDR3 bases: TGTGCCAGCAGCCCTATCTCCGGGGGAAAAGAGACCCAGTACTTC. This sequence encodes CASSPISGGKETQYF.

There are many counts of this clonotype. The chain is built from TRBV21-1 and TRBJ2-7; the D call in the table, TRBD1, was not verified against the DNA. TRBV21-1 is annotated as a pseudogene. CDR3 length equals 18 residues. The CDR3 reads CASSNFPGQPKSGYEQYF. CDR3 DNA sequence: TGTGCCAGCAGCAACTTCCCGGGACAGCCGAAGTCCGGATACGAGCAGTACTTC.

This clonotype has at least ten counts. The gene calls are TRBV4-2 and TRBJ2-3; unclear D gene. Germline CDR1 is LGHNA and CDR2 is YNFKEQ. CDR3 length: 14 amino acids. The V and J ends lost 1 base and 6 bases respectively, with 11 bases between them. CDR3 nucleotide sequence: TGTGCCAGCAGCCAAGGGCGTCTCGGGGATACGCAGTATTTT. It is translated as CASSQGRLGDTQYF.

This clonotype was recorded at least ten times. The chain uses TRBV7-9 and TRBJ2-7, with D maybe TRBD2 (6 bases). This CDR3 has 13 residues. V was pared by 6 bases and J by 1 base, with 10 bases between. The V gene's germline CDR1 is SEHNR and CDR2 FQNEAQ (reference sequence). The CDR3 loop is CASRSGVSYEQYF. The CDR3 DNA reads as TGTGCCAGCAGGTCGGGGGTGTCCTACGAGCAGTACTTC.

This clonotype appeared a few times. The CDR3 loop is CASSSSGTAMNTEAFF. Here the CDR3 DNA reads TGCGCCAGCAGCTCATCCGGGACAGCTATGAACACTGAAGCTTTCTTT. The chain joins TRBV5-1 to TRBJ1-1; 7 bases agree with TRBD1. Germline V gene sequence: CDR1 SGHRS, CDR2 YFSETQ. The CDR3 covers 16 residues. V dropped 3 bases and J dropped 0; count of bases not matched to a gene: 8.

As to this clonotype: A far larger clone lies a single base away; this is likely a read error. This chain connects TRBV6-8 to TRBJ2-7; TRBD1 matches at 7 bases. The CDR3 is 14 amino acids. Germline V gene lookup returns CDR1 MNHGY and CDR2 SAAAGT. CDR3 DNA sequence: TGTGGCAGCAGTTACGGGACAGTAAACTACGAGCAGTACTTC. Protein: CGSSYGTVNYEQYF.

This clonotype came up a few times. V usage is TRBV28 and J usage is TRBJ1-6; TRBD1 aligns across 7 bases. CDR1 is MDHEN and CDR2 is SYDVKM in the germline V gene. The CDR3 has 15 residues. V dropped 5 bases and J dropped 9; count of bases not matched to a gene: 10. CDR3 sequence: CASSPPGQPSSPLHF. DNA of the CDR3: TGTGCCAGCAGTCCGCCGGGACAGCCGTCTTCACCCCTCCACTTT.

CDR3: CSVPSGGADTQYF. The CDR3 nucleotides are TGCAGCGTTCCTAGCGGGGGGGCAGATACGCAGTATTTT. The chain recombines TRBV29-1 with TRBJ2-3, with 12 bases identical to TRBD2. CDR1 and CDR2 from the germline V gene are SQVTM and ANQGSEA. J gave up 4 bases and V 5 bases, and 1 base lay outside the gene matches. CDR3 length: 13 amino acids.

This clonotype was found many times. The chain joins TRBV4-3 to TRBJ1-5, with D possibly matching TRBD1 (5 bases). Per germline, CDR1 LGHNA and CDR2 YSLEER. V lost 0 bases and J lost 6, with 12 bases in between. This CDR3 spans 15 amino acids. The CDR3 spells CASSQDRGPSQPQHF. DNA of the CDR3: TGCGCCAGCAGCCAAGATAGGGGCCCCTCTCAGCCCCAGCATTTT.

This clonotype has ten or more counts. The CDR3 sequence is CATGQVHEQYF. CDR3 nucleotide sequence: TGTGCCACCGGACAGGTCCACGAGCAGTACTTC. V and J are TRBV19 and TRBJ2-7, with 7 bases that match TRBD1. Losses at the gene ends were 10 bases for V and 5 bases for J; bases not matched to a gene: 5. Germline CDR1 LNHDA, CDR2 SQIVND (reference sequence). The CDR3 runs 11 residues.

This clonotype has a count of ten or more. The chain joins TRBV7-2 to TRBJ2-5, with 8 bases aligning to TRBD1. Germline loops: CDR1 SGHTA, CDR2 FQGNSA. The CDR3 is 14 amino acids. The V gene end was trimmed by 3 bases and the J gene end by 4 bases; junction bases not matched to a gene: 4. The DNA of the CDR3 is TGTGCCAGCAGCTTCGCCGGGACAGGAGAGACCCAGTACTTC. This codes for CASSFAGTGETQYF.

J is TRBJ2-3 and V is TRBV20-1; 11 positions agree with TRBD2. The CDR3 covers 13 residues. With 6 bases clipped from V and 9 bases from J, the junction kept 8 bases outside the gene matches. The germline V gene encodes CDR1 DFQATT and CDR2 SNEGSKA (reference sequence). This CDR3 is CSATGTSGFTQYF. CDR3 in DNA: TGCAGTGCAACCGGGACTAGCGGTTTCACGCAGTATTTT.

This clonotype was counted a few times. The J gene is TRBJ1-1, the V gene TRBV28; D is uncertain. Germline-derived CDR1 and CDR2 are MDHEN and SYDVKM. V shed 7 bases and J shed 0 bases, with 18 bases lying between them. The CDR3 has 16 residues. CDR3 coding DNA: TGTGCCAGCATCTCCCCGGCAGGCCGCATGAACACTGAAGCTTTCTTT. Protein product: CASISPAGRMNTEAFF. The full variable domain, its missing parts supplied by reference TRBV28 and TRBJ1-1, is DVKVTQSSRYLVKRTGEKVFLECVQDMDHENMFWYRQDPGLGLRLIYFSYDVKMKEKGDIPEGYSVSREKKERFSLILESASTNQTSMYLCASISPAGRMNTEAFFGQGTRLTVV.

Ten or more counts support this clonotype. The chain links TRBV5-1 to TRBJ2-5; 11 bases agree with TRBD1. The CDR3 is 13 residues long. V lost 9 bases, J lost 5 bases, and 6 bases stayed unmatched. Germline V lookup: CDR1 SGHRS, CDR2 YFSETQ. The CDR3 DNA reads TGCGCCACAGGGACAGGGGGATTGGAGACCCAGTACTTC. Amino acids: CATGTGGLETQYF.

A word on this clonotype: One base separates it from a far larger clone, so it is likely a read error. CDR3 in DNA: TGTGCCAGCATCTTGGGGACTCGAGAGCAGTTCTTC. This codes for CASILGTREQFF. The chain recombines TRBV13 with TRBJ2-1, with D tentatively TRBD2 (6 bases). Trimming took off 7 bases at V and 10 bases at J, with 14 bases between the two ends. Germline CDR1 and CDR2: PRHDT and FYEKMQ (reference sequence). The CDR3 covers 12 residues.

This chain joins TRBV19 and TRBJ2-5; TRBD2 agrees at 7 bases. The V gene's germline CDR1 is LNHDA and CDR2 SQIVND (reference sequence). The CDR3 runs to 15 residues. With V trimmed by 4 bases and J by 1 base, 6 bases remained unmatched. DNA of the CDR3: TGTGCCAGTAGTAGTGTACTAGCGAGCCAAGAGACCCAGTACTTC. This codes for CASSSVLASQETQYF.

The sample holds many counts of this clonotype. The chain couples TRBV12-3 or TRBV12-4 to TRBJ2-6; D gene uncertain. This CDR3 is 15 amino acids long. V lost 6 bases to trimming and J lost 4 bases, with 13 bases between them. CDR3: CASSNVNGGANVLTF. CDR3 DNA: TGTGCCAGCAGCAACGTGAACGGAGGGGCCAACGTCCTGACTTTC.

The chain has TRBV28 and TRBJ1-1; D is ambiguous. The CDR3 runs 9 residues. CDR1 is MDHEN and CDR2 is SYDVKM in the germline V gene. The CDR3 is CATGRVPFF. The CDR3 region has the DNA TGTGCAACGGGGAGGGTGCCTTTCTTT.

This clonotype was recorded many times. This chain connects TRBV5-1 to TRBJ2-5; no clear D. Per germline, CDR1 SGHRS and CDR2 YFSETQ. The CDR3 covers 15 residues. The V end lost 0 bases, the J end lost 1 base, and 10 bases lay between the germline ends. CDR3 in amino acids: CASSLGGWVQETQYF. CDR3 in DNA: TGCGCCAGCAGCTTGGGAGGTTGGGTCCAAGAGACCCAGTACTTC.

This clonotype was picked up a small number of times. The chain has TRBV6-2 or TRBV6-3 and TRBJ2-3, with a weak D call TRBD2 (6 bases). CDR3 length: 14 residues. The germline gives CDR1 MNHEY, CDR2 SVGEGT. Trimming removed 8 bases from V and 0 bases from J, with 12 bases in between. CDR3: CASRNAGSTDTQYF. CDR3 DNA sequence: TGTGCCAGCCGAAACGCGGGGAGCACAGATACGCAGTATTTT.

This clonotype was counted many times. The chain is built from TRBV7-9 and TRBJ2-5; TRBD2 matches at 7 bases. The CDR3 contains 14 residues. Trimming at V came to 5 bases and at J to 5 bases, leaving 8 bases not matched to a gene. CDR1 and CDR2 (germline): SEHNR, FQNEAQ (reference sequence). CDR3 coding DNA: TGTGCCAGCAGCACGCGCAGCGGGACGGAGACCCAGTACTTC. This sequence encodes CASSTRSGTETQYF.